This T cell receptor beta chain was sequenced in a study of shared clonotypes between healthy human individuals. As to this clone: No antigen is known for it.

Free of recent acute infections or vaccinations, the donors were healthy HIV-negative adults. Whole-study findings and limits: Non-shared clonotypes showed lower generation probabilities than clonotypes common to all four donors.

After removal of 4 bases from V and 4 bases from J, the junction contained 11 bases not matched to a gene. Germline V gene lookup returns CDR1 SGDLS and CDR2 YYNGEE. There are 16 residues in the CDR3. The repertoire was sequenced with immunoSEQ multiplex PCR; TCRdb's copy has only in-frame clones and lacks some. The table records more than 1,200,000 clones, 98% of them present only once. V usage is TRBV9 and J usage is TRBJ2-5; TRBD2 agrees at 9 bases. The TCR originated in a man aged 25-40 years in good health. The specimen was naive CD4+ T cells sorted from blood. Subset described: CD45RA+ positively selected. CDR3 loop: CASSKSSGKAGETQYF. CDR3 DNA: TGTGCCAGCAGCAAGTCTAGCGGGAAGGCCGGAGAGACCCAGTACTTC.